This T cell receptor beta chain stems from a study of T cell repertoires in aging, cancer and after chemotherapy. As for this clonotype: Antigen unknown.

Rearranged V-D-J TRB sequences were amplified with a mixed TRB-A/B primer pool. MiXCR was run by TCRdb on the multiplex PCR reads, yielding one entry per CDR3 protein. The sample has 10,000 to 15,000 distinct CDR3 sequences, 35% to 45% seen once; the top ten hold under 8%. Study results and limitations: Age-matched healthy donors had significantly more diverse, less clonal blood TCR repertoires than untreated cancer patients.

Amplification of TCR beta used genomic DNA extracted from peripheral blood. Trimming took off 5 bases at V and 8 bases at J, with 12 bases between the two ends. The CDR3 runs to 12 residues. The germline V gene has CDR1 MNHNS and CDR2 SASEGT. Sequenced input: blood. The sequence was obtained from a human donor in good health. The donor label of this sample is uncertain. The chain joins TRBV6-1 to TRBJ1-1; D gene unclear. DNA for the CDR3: TGTGCCAGCAGTTACTCGAGGAAAGAAGCTTTCTTT. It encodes CASSYSRKEAFF.